This T cell receptor (beta chain) was identified in a study of cytomegalovirus exposure and HLA in healthy donors. This clone was picked up one time. Deletions cut 4 bases from V and 2 bases from J, with 14 bases between. Germline assignment: CDR1 SGHRS and CDR2 YFSETQ. CDR3 size: 15 residues. The PCR ran on 60 Vbeta and 13 Jbeta primers. TCRdb keeps only in-frame clones here, not all; method: immunoSEQ multiplex PCR. This sample has approximately 150,000 clones, with around 80% found just once. The TCR was taken from a man aged 18-30 years in good health and CMV-seropositive. This chain connects TRBV5-1 to TRBJ2-3, with D possibly matching TRBD1 (6 bases). Material: PBMCs. DNA of the CDR3: TGCGCCAGCAGCCCCGGACAGACAATCACAGATACGCAGTATTTT. It codes for CASSPGQTITDTQYF.